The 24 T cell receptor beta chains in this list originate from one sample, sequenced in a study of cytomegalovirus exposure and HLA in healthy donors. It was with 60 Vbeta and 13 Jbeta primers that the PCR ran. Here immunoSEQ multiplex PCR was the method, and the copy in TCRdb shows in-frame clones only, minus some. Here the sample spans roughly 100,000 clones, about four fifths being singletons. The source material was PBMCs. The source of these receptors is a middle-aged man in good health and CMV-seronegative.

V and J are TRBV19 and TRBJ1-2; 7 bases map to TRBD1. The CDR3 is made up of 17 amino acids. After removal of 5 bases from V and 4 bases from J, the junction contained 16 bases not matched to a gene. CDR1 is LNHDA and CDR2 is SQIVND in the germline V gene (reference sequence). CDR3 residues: CASSLPLRQGSGYGYTF. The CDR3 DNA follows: TGTGCCAGTAGTCTTCCCTTACGACAGGGTTCCGGCTATGGCTACACCTTC.

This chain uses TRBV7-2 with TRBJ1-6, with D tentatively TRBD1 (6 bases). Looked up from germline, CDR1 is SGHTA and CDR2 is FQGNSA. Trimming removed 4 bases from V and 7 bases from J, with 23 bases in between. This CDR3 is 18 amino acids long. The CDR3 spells CASSSRRGGGAGNSPLHF. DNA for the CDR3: TGTGCCAGCAGCTCCCGTAGAGGGGGGGGCGCGGGCAATTCACCCCTCCACTTT.

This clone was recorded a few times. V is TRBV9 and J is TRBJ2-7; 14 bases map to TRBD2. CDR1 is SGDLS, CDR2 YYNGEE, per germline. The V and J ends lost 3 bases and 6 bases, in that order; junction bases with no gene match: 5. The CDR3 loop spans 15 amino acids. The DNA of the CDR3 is TGTGCCAGCAGCGGACTAGCGGGGGGGCGGGGCGAGCAGTACTTC. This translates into CASSGLAGGRGEQYF.

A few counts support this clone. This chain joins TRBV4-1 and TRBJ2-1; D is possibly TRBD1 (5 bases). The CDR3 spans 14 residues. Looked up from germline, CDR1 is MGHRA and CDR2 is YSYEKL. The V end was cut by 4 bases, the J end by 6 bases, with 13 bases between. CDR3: CASSRIGVSNEQFF. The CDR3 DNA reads TGCGCCAGCAGCCGGATAGGGGTAAGCAATGAGCAGTTCTTC.

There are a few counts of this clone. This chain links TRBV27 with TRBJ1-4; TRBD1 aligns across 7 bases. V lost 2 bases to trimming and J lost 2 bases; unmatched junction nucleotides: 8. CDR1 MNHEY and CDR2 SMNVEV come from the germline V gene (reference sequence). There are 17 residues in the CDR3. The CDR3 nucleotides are TGTGCCAGCAGTTTAAAGAGGGGGCTTAAGACTAATGAAAAACTGTTTTTT. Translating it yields CASSLKRGLKTNEKLFF.

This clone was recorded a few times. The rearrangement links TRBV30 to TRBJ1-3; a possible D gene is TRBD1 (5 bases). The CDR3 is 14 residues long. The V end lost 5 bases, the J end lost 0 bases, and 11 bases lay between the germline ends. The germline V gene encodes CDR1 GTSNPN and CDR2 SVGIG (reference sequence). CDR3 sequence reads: CAWEGRDSGNTIYF. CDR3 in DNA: TGTGCCTGGGAGGGGCGGGACTCTGGAAACACCATATATTTT. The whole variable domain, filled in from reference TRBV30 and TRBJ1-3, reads SQTIHQWPATLVQPVGSPLSLECTVEGTSNPNLYWYRQAAGRGLQLLFYSVGIGQISSEVPQNLSASRPQDRQFILSSKKLLLSDSGFYLCAWEGRDSGNTIYFGEGSWLTVV.

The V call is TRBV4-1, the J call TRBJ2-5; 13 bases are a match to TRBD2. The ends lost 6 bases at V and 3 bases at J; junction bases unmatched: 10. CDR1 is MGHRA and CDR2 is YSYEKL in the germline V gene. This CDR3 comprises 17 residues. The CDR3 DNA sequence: TGCGCCAGCAGAGGCCCACTAGCGGGAGGGCCCGAAGAGACCCAGTACTTC. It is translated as CASRGPLAGGPEETQYF.

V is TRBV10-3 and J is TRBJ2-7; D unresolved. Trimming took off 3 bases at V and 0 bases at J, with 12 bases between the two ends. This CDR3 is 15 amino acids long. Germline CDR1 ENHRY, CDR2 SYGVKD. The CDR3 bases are TGTGCCATCAGTGACCCCAGACTGCGCTCCTACGAGCAGTACTTC. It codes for CAISDPRLRSYEQYF.

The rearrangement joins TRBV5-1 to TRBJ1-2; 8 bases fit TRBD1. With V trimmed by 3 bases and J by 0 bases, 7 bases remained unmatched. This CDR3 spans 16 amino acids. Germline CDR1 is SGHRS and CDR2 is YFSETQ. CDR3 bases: TGCGCCAGCAGCTCGGGACAGGTTGAAGCTAACTATGGCTACACCTTC. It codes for CASSSGQVEANYGYTF.

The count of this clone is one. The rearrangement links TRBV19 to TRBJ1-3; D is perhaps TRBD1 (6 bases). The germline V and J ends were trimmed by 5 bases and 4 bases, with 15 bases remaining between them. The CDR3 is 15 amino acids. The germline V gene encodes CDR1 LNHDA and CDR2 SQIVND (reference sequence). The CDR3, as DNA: TGTGCCAGTAGTGCCATGGGAGGGGGAGGAAACACCATATATTTT. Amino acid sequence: CASSAMGGGGNTIYF.

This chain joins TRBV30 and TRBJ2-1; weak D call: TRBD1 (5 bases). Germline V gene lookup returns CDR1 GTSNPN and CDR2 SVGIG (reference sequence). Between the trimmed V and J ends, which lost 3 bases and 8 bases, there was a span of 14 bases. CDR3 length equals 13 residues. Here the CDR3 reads CAWRLQGKDEQFF. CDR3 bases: TGTGCCTGGAGGCTCCAGGGTAAAGATGAGCAGTTCTTC.

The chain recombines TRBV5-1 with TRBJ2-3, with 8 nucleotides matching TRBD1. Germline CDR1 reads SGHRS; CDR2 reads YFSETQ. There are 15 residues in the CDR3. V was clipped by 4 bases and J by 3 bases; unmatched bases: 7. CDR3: CASSPPDRATDTQYF. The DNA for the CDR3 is TGCGCCAGCAGCCCCCCGGACAGGGCGACAGATACGCAGTATTTT.

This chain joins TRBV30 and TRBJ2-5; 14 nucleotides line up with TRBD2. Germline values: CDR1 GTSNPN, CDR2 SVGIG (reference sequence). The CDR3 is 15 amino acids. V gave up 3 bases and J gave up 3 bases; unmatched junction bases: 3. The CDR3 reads CAWRPGLAGEETQYF. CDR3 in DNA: TGTGCCTGGAGACCGGGACTAGCGGGAGAAGAGACCCAGTACTTC. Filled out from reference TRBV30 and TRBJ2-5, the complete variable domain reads SQTIHQWPATLVQPVGSPLSLECTVEGTSNPNLYWYRQAAGRGLQLLFYSVGIGQISSEVPQNLSASRPQDRQFILSSKKLLLSDSGFYLCAWRPGLAGEETQYFGPGTRLLVL.

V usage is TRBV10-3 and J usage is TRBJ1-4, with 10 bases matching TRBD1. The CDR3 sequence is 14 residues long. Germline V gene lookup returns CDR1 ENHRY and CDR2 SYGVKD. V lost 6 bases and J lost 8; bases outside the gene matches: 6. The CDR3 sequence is CAIRAGTGDEKLFF. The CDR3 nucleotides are TGTGCCATCAGGGCCGGGACAGGGGACGAAAAACTGTTTTTT.

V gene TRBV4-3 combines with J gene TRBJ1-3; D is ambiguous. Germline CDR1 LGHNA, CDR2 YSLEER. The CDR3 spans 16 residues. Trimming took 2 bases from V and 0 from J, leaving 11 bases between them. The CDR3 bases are TGCGCCAGCAGCCAATTTACAGCTAACTCTGGAAACACCATATATTTT. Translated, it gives CASSQFTANSGNTIYF.

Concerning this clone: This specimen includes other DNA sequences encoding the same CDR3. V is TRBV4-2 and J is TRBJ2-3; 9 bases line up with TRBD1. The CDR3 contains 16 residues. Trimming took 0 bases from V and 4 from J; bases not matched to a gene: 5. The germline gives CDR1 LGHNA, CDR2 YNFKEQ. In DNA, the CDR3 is TGTGCCAGCAGCCAAGATCCGGGACAGGGTTCAGATACGCAGTATTTT. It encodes CASSQDPGQGSDTQYF.

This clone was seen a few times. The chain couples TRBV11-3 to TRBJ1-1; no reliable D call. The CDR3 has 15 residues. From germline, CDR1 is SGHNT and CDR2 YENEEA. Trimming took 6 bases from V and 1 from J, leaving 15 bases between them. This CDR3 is CASSSLSEGNTEAFF. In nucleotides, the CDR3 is TGTGCCAGCAGTTCACTCTCAGAGGGGAACACTGAAGCTTTCTTT.

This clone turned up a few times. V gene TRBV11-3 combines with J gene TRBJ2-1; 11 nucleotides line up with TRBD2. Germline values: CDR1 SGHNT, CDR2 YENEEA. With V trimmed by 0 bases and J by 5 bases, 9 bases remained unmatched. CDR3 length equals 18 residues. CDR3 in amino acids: CASSLDYKGLAANNEQFF. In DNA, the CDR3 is TGTGCCAGCAGCTTAGACTATAAGGGACTAGCGGCGAACAATGAGCAGTTCTTC.

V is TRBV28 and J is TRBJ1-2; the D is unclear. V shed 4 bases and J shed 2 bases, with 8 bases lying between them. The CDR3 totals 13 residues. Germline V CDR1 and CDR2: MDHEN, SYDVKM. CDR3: CASSYPANYGYTF. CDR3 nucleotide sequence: TGTGCCAGCAGTTATCCCGCGAACTATGGCTACACCTTC.

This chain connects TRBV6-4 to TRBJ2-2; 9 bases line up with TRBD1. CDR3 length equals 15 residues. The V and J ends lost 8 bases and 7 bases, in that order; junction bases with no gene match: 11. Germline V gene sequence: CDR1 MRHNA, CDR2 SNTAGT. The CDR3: CASGPGQGDSGELFF. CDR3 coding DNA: TGTGCCAGCGGTCCGGGACAGGGCGACAGCGGGGAGCTGTTTTTT.

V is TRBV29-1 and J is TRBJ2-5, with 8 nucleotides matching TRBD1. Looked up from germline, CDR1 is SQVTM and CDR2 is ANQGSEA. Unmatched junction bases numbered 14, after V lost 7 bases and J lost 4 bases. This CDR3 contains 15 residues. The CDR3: CSAPTDRGQAETQYF. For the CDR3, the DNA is TGCAGCGCACCCACTGACAGGGGACAGGCAGAGACCCAGTACTTC.

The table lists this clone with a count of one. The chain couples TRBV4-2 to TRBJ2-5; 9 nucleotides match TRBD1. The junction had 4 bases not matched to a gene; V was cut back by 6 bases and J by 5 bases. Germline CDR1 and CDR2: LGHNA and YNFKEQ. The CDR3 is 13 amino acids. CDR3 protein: CASRQGATETQYF. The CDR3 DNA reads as TGTGCCAGCAGACAGGGGGCGACGGAGACCCAGTACTTC.

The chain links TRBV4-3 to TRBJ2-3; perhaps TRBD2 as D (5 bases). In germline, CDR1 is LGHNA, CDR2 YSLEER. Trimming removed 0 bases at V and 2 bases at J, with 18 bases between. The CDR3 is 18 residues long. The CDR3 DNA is TGCGCCAGCAGCCAAGATCGGGCTCTTGAGGGTAACACAGATACGCAGTATTTT. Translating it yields CASSQDRALEGNTDTQYF.

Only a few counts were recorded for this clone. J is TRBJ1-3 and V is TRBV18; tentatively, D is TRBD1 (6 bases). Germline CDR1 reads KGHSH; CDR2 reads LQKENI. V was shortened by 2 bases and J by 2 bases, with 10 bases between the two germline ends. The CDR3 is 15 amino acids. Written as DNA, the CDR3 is TGTGCCAGCTCACCAAAACAGGGTGCTGGAAACACCATATATTTT. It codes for CASSPKQGAGNTIYF. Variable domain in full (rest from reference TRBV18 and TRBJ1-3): NAGVMQNPRHLVRRRGQEARLRCSPMKGHSHVYWYRQLPEEGLKFMVYLQKENIIDESGMPKERFSAEFPKEGPSILRIQQVVRGDSAAYFCASSPKQGAGNTIYFGEGSWLTVV.